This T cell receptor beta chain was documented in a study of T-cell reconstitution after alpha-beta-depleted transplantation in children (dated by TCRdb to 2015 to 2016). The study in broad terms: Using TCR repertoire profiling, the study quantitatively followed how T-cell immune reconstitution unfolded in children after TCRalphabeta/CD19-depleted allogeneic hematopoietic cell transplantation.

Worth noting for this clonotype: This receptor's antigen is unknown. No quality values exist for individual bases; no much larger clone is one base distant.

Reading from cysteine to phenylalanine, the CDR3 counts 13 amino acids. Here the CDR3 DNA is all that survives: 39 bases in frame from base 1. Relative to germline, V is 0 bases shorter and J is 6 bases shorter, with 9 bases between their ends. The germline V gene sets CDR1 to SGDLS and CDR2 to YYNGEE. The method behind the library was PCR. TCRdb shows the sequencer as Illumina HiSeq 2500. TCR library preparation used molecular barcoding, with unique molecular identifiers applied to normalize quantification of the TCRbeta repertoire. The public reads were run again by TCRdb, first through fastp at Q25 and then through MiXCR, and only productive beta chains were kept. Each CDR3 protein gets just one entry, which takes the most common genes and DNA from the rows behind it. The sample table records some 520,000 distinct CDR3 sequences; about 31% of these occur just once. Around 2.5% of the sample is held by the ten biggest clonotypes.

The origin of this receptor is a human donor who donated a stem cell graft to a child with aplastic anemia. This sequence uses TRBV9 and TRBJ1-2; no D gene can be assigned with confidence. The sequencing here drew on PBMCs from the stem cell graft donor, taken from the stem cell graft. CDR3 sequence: CASSVEAGHGYTF. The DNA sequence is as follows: TGTGCCAGCAGCGTAGAGGCAGGCCATGGCTACACCTTC. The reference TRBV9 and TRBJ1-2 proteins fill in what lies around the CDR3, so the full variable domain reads DSGVTQTPKHLITATGQRVTLRCSPRSGDLSVYWYQQSLDQGLQFLIQYYNGEERAKGNILERFSAQQFPDLHSELNLSSLELGDSALYFCASSVEAGHGYTFGSGTRLTVV.